The sequence of this T cell receptor (beta chain) was determined in a study of blood T cells in healthy people across ages. Then a second PCR, running roughly 7 to 11 cycles, was carried out with a sample-barcoded 5' primer and a J-beta primer mix. TCRdb re-called the 5' RACE reads through MiXCR, storing one row per CDR3 protein. The sample has around 1,500,000 distinct CDR3 sequences; around 39% are singletons. V lost 4 bases and J lost 7; bases outside the gene matches: 12. Germline V gives CDR1 DFQATT, CDR2 SNEGSKA (reference sequence). CDR3 length equals 14 residues. Comments on this clonotype: Its cognate antigen is unknown.

Study-wide results and limits: TCR beta diversity tracked closely with naive T cell percentage.

The chain uses TRBV20-1 and TRBJ2-7, with TRBD2 identical over 8 bases. Sequenced sample: blood. The receptor was derived from a woman under 30 in good health. The CDR3 reads CSAKTSGGQNEQYF. As DNA, the CDR3 is TGCAGTGCTAAAACGTCGGGGGGGCAAAATGAGCAGTACTTC.